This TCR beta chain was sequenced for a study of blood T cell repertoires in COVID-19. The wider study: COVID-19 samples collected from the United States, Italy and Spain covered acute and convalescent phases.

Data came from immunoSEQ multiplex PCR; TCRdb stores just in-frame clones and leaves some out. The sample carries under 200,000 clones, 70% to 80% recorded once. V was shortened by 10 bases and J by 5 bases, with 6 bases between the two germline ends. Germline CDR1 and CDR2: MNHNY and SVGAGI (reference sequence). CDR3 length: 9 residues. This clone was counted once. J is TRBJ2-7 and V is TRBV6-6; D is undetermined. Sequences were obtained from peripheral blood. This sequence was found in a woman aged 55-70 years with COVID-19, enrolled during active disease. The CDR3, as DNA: TGTGCCATCCTCGACGAGCAGTACTTC. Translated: CAILDEQYF.